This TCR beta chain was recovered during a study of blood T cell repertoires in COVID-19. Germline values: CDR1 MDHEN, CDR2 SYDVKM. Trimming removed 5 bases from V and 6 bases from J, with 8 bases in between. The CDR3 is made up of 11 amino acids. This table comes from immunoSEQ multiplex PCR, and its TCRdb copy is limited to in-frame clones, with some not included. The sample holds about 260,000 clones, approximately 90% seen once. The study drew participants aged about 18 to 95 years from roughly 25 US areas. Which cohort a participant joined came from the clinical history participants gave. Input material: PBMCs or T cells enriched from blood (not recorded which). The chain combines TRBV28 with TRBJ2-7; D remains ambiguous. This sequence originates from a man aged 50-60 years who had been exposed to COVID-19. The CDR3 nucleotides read TGTGCCAGCAGTGCGCGGTTCGAGCAGTACGTC. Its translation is CASSARFEQYV.